What follows are 26 T cell receptor beta chains derived from one specimen sequenced in a study of cytomegalovirus exposure and HLA in healthy donors. TCRdb keeps only in-frame clones here, not all; method: immunoSEQ multiplex PCR. This sample yields around 74,000 clones, of which approximately 86% are seen a single time; about 3% belongs to the top ten. Sequenced sample: PBMCs. These receptors came from a young man in good health and CMV-seronegative.

This chain uses TRBV5-1 with TRBJ2-7; D is undetermined. The germline CDR1 and CDR2 sequences are SGHRS and YFSETQ. The CDR3 is made up of 14 amino acids. V was trimmed by 4 bases and J by 3 bases, leaving 14 bases between them. CDR3 nucleotides: TGCGCCAGCAGCAGTGCCGGAGCCGGCTACGAGCAGTACGTC. Its protein product is CASSSAGAGYEQYV.

V gene TRBV14 combines with J gene TRBJ2-2; no reliable D call. This CDR3 is built from 15 residues. Germline loops: CDR1 SGHDN, CDR2 FVKESK. V lost 4 bases and J 1 base, leaving 10 bases between the germline ends. CDR3 sequence reads: CASSLSGVNTGELFF. In DNA form, the CDR3 reads TGTGCCAGCAGCCTATCCGGAGTGAACACCGGGGAGCTGTTTTTT.

This chain uses TRBV9 with TRBJ2-1; weak D call: TRBD2 (6 bases). The V and J ends lost 4 bases and 1 base respectively, with 12 bases between them. Germline lookup yields CDR1 SGDLS and CDR2 YYNGEE. CDR3 length: 15 amino acids. Here the CDR3 DNA reads TGTGCCAGCAGCCCGGGCGGGAAATCCTACAATGAGCAGTTCTTC. It codes for CASSPGGKSYNEQFF.

This clone was detected a few times. The rearrangement links TRBV7-6 to TRBJ1-4; 7 bases align to TRBD1. The CDR3 consists of 14 residues. In germline, CDR1 is SGHVS, CDR2 FNYEAQ. V trimming: 5 bases; J trimming: 5 bases; junction bases outside the gene matches: 5. In DNA form, the CDR3 reads TGTGCCAGCAGCCCGGGACAGATAAATGAAAAACTGTTTTTT. Residues: CASSPGQINEKLFF.

CDR3 loop: CSVKRLNTEAFF. CDR3 nucleotides: TGCAGCGTTAAGAGATTGAACACTGAAGCTTTCTTT. The rearrangement uses TRBV29-1 and TRBJ1-1; D gene unclear. The CDR3 length is 12 residues. Germline CDR1 SQVTM, CDR2 ANQGSEA. V shed 5 bases and J shed 0 bases, with 7 bases lying between them.

The J gene is TRBJ2-1, the V gene TRBV7-8, with 8 bases identical to TRBD2. Germline CDR1 reads SGHVS; CDR2 reads FQNEAQ. V shed 0 bases, J shed 4 bases, and the junction held 2 bases outside the gene matches. The CDR3 length is 15 residues. CDR3 bases: TGTGCCAGCAGCTTAGCAGCGGGGGAATACAATGAGCAGTTCTTC. Translated, it gives CASSLAAGEYNEQFF.

This sequence joins TRBV18 and TRBJ2-3; weak D call: TRBD2 (6 bases). This CDR3 spans 16 amino acids. The germline V and J ends were trimmed by 6 bases and 5 bases, with 21 bases remaining between them. Germline V gene sequence: CDR1 KGHSH, CDR2 LQKENI. Written as DNA, the CDR3 is TGTGCCAGCTCCCAGGTGGACGGGAGTTTTCGAGATACGCAGTATTTT. Translated, it gives CASSQVDGSFRDTQYF.

This sequence joins TRBV4-2 and TRBJ2-1; 7 bases align to TRBD1. CDR1 LGHNA and CDR2 YNFKEQ come from the germline V gene. The CDR3 is 16 residues long. Losses at the gene ends were 0 bases for V and 5 bases for J; bases not matched to a gene: 7. In DNA form, the CDR3 reads TGTGCCAGCAGCCAAGACAGGGGGTTTGGACACAATGAGCAGTTCTTC. It is translated as CASSQDRGFGHNEQFF.

The chain uses TRBV6-5 and TRBJ1-6; 7 bases map to TRBD1. Germline CDR1 and CDR2: MNHEY and SVGAGI. The CDR3 totals 13 residues. Losses at the gene ends were 7 bases for V and 12 bases for J; bases not matched to a gene: 9. Here the CDR3 reads CASISAGGGPLHF. CDR3 sequence (DNA): TGTGCCAGCATCTCAGCAGGGGGAGGACCCCTCCACTTT.

This clone turned up a few times. The chain has TRBV14 and TRBJ2-2; no clear D gene. V was shortened by 3 bases and J by 7 bases, with 6 bases between the two germline ends. Germline assignment: CDR1 SGHDN and CDR2 FVKESK. This CDR3 has 12 residues. In DNA, the CDR3 is TGTGCCAGCAGCCACACACACGGGGAGCTGTTTTTT. It is translated as CASSHTHGELFF.

This chain links TRBV11-1 with TRBJ1-6; D call uncertain. Trimming removed 1 base from V and 8 bases from J, with 12 bases in between. CDR1 is SGHAT, CDR2 FQDESV, per germline (reference sequence). The CDR3 is 15 residues long. CDR3 bases: TGTGCCAGCAGCTTAGACCCCGATAGAGATTCACCCCTCCACTTT. It specifies CASSLDPDRDSPLHF.

The rearrangement uses TRBV18 and TRBJ1-4, with 7 bases matching TRBD1. V was pared by 6 bases and J by 6 bases, with 7 bases of the junction left unmatched. The CDR3 loop spans 14 amino acids. From germline, CDR1 is KGHSH and CDR2 LQKENI. The DNA for the CDR3 is TGTGCCAGCTCGCAGACAGGGCGCGATGAAAAACTGTTTTTT. Its protein is CASSQTGRDEKLFF.

This clone appeared a few times. J is TRBJ2-1 and V is TRBV11-2, with 8 bases lining up with TRBD2. Germline CDR1 is SGHAT and CDR2 is FQNNGV. With 6 bases clipped from V and 5 bases from J, the junction kept 6 bases outside the gene matches. The CDR3 spans 14 residues. The CDR3 loop reads CASSYSGTDNEQFF. The CDR3 coding sequence is TGTGCCAGCAGTTATAGCGGGACTGACAATGAGCAGTTCTTC.

The chain has TRBV9 and TRBJ2-2, with TRBD2 matching 7 bases. Germline assignment: CDR1 SGDLS and CDR2 YYNGEE. Trimming at V came to 3 bases and at J to 2 bases, leaving 4 bases not matched to a gene. The CDR3 spans 15 residues. The CDR3 region is CASSASGINTGELFF. CDR3 sequence (DNA): TGTGCCAGCAGCGCAAGCGGGATTAACACCGGGGAGCTGTTTTTT. The full variable domain, with the rest looked up from reference TRBV9 and TRBJ2-2, is DSGVTQTPKHLITATGQRVTLRCSPRSGDLSVYWYQQSLDQGLQFLIQYYNGEERAKGNILERFSAQQFPDLHSELNLSSLELGDSALYFCASSASGINTGELFFGEGSRLTVL.

Only one count was recorded for this clone. The chain links TRBV27 to TRBJ2-3; 7 nucleotides line up with TRBD2. V lost 5 bases and J lost 5; bases outside the gene matches: 7. Germline V gene sequence: CDR1 MNHEY, CDR2 SMNVEV (reference sequence). This CDR3 spans 14 amino acids. This CDR3 is CASSPGGTGDTQYF. CDR3 DNA sequence: TGTGCCAGCAGTCCCGGGGGGACGGGAGATACGCAGTATTTT.

J is TRBJ2-7 and V is TRBV7-9; a weak D match, TRBD1 (6 bases). V was trimmed by 0 bases and J by 12 bases, leaving 18 bases between them. Germline assignment: CDR1 SEHNR and CDR2 FQNEAQ (reference sequence). The CDR3 has 14 amino acids. CDR3 residues: CASSLADSQGPSYF. DNA of the CDR3: TGTGCCAGCAGCTTAGCGGACTCGCAGGGGCCATCGTACTTC.

The genes are TRBV4-2 and TRBJ1-2; 10 nucleotides match TRBD1. CDR3 length: 15 residues. V trimming: 4 bases; J trimming: 2 bases; junction bases outside the gene matches: 4. The germline V gene has CDR1 LGHNA and CDR2 YNFKEQ. This CDR3 reads CASSRQGAANYGYTF. The CDR3 coding sequence is TGTGCCAGCAGCCGACAGGGGGCGGCCAACTATGGCTACACCTTC.

The J gene is TRBJ1-4, the V gene TRBV7-8; D uncertain. CDR3 length: 15 residues. V was clipped by 3 bases and J by 2 bases, with 10 bases between them. The germline V gene encodes CDR1 SGHVS and CDR2 FQNEAQ. The CDR3 loop is CASSLGRGTNEKLFF. The CDR3 DNA reads TGTGCCAGCAGCTTGGGTCGGGGTACTAATGAAAAACTGTTTTTT.

V usage is TRBV12-5 and J usage is TRBJ1-5; tentative D call: TRBD1 (6 bases). This CDR3 has 16 residues. Germline V gene sequence: CDR1 LGHNT, CDR2 FRNRAP. The V and J ends lost 1 base and 0 bases respectively, with 10 bases between them. The CDR3 region is CASGLAQGYSNQPQHF. CDR3 DNA sequence: TGTGCTAGTGGTTTGGCACAGGGATATAGCAATCAGCCCCAGCATTTT. Full variable domain (missing parts from reference TRBV12-5 and TRBJ1-5): DARVTQTPRHKVTEMGQEVTMRCQPILGHNTVFWYRQTMMQGLELLAYFRNRAPLDDSGMPKDRFSAEMPDATLATLKIQPSEPRDSAVYFCASGLAQGYSNQPQHFGDGTRLSIL.

J is TRBJ2-7 and V is TRBV5-4; D gene ambiguous. The germline V and J ends were trimmed by 3 bases and 3 bases, with 4 bases remaining between them. Germline V CDR1 and CDR2: SGHNT, YYREEE (reference sequence). This CDR3 has 11 residues. CDR3 nucleotide sequence: TGTGCCAGCAGCTCCATCTACGAGCAGTACTTC. Amino acid sequence: CASSSIYEQYF. Combining the CDR3 with reference TRBV5-4 and TRBJ2-7 gives the whole variable domain ETGVTQSPTHLIKTRGQQVTLRCSSQSGHNTVSWYQQALGQGPQFIFQYYREEENGRGNFPPRFSGLQFPNYSSELNVNALELDDSALYLCASSSIYEQYFGPGTRLTVT.

The V and J genes are TRBV10-2 and TRBJ2-5, with 8 bases aligning to TRBD2. Germline CDR1 and CDR2: WSHSY and SAAADI. The length of the CDR3 is 11 residues. V lost 11 bases to trimming and J lost 5 bases; unmatched junction nucleotides: 4. DNA for the CDR3: TGCGCCGGAGGGACTAGGGAGACCCAGTACTTC. This gives the protein CAGGTRETQYF.

The V gene is TRBV4-3, the J gene TRBJ1-4; 7 nucleotides match TRBD1. This CDR3 spans 15 amino acids. The junction had 4 bases not matched to a gene; V was cut back by 0 bases and J by 6 bases. From germline, CDR1 is LGHNA and CDR2 YSLEER. The DNA of the CDR3 is TGCGCCAGCAGCCAAGACGGGACAGCCGATGAAAAACTGTTTTTT. It encodes CASSQDGTADEKLFF.

The chain combines TRBV10-3 with TRBJ1-3; 9 nucleotides align to TRBD1. V lost 6 bases, J lost 3 bases, and 6 bases stayed unmatched. The CDR3 has 15 residues. Germline CDR1 reads ENHRY; CDR2 reads SYGVKD. The CDR3 DNA reads TGTGCCATCAGCTTTGACAGGGGGAATGGAAACACCATATATTTT. Amino acid sequence: CAISFDRGNGNTIYF.

This chain joins TRBV6-5 and TRBJ2-7, with D possibly TRBD1 on 5 matching bases. Germline CDR1 is MNHEY and CDR2 is SVGAGI. CDR3 length equals 15 residues. The ends were cut back, 3 bases at V and 2 bases at J, with 14 bases in the middle. The CDR3 reads CASSYSRIGAYEQYF. CDR3 coding DNA: TGTGCCAGCAGTTATTCGAGGATAGGGGCCTACGAGCAGTACTTC.

This chain joins TRBV10-3 and TRBJ2-3; 15 nucleotides agree with TRBD2. Trimming took 7 bases from V and 6 from J; bases not matched to a gene: 8. There are 16 residues in the CDR3. Germline CDR1 reads ENHRY; CDR2 reads SYGVKD. The CDR3 DNA follows: TGTGCCATCAATGGACTAGCGGGAGGGATAGAGGATACGCAGTATTTT. Translating gives CAINGLAGGIEDTQYF.

The rearrangement joins TRBV27 to TRBJ1-2, with a possible D match to TRBD1 (5 bases). The V end lost 3 bases, the J end lost 2 bases, and 7 bases lay between the germline ends. This CDR3 contains 13 residues. Germline loops: CDR1 MNHEY, CDR2 SMNVEV (reference sequence). CDR3 coding DNA: TGTGCCAGCAGTTTCCAGGGAAACTATGGCTACACCTTC. Translation gives CASSFQGNYGYTF.